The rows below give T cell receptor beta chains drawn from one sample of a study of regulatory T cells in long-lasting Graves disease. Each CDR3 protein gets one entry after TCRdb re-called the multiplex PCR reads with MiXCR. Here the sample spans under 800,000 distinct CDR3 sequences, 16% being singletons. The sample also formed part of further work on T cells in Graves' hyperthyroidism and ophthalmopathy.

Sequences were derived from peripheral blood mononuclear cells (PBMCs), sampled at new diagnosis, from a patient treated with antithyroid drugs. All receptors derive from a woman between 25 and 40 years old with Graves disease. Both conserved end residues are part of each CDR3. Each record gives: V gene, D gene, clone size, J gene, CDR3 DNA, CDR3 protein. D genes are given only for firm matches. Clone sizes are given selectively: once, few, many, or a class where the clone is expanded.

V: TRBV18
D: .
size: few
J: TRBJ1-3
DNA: TGTGCCAGCTCACCTCCGGGTAACTCTGGAAACACCATATATTTT
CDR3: CASSPPGNSGNTIYF

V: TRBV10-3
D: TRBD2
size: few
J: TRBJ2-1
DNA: TGTGCCATCAGTGAGACGGTCGGTCTAGCGGATTACAATGAGCAGTTCTTC
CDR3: CAISETVGLADYNEQFF

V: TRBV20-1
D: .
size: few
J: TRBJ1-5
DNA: TGCAGTGCTAGTTTGGGGGACCAGCCCCAGCATTTT
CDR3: CSASLGDQPQHF

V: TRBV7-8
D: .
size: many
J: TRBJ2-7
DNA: TGTGCCAGCAGCTTAAAGGACACTGACTACGAGCAGTACTTC
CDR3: CASSLKDTDYEQYF

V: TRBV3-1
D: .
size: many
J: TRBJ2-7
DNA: TGTGCCAGCAGCCAAGAACTGGTGGGCGAGCAGTACTTC
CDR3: CASSQELVGEQYF

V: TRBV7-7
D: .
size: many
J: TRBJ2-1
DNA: TGTGCTAGCAGCTTAGTGGAGGGTAATGAGCAGTTCTTC
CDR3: CASSLVEGNEQFF

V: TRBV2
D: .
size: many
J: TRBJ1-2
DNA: TGTGCCAGCAGTGAAGCCTCTGAGGTCCAGGGCCTACCTGGGGGCTACACCTTC
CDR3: CASSEASEVQGLPGGYTF

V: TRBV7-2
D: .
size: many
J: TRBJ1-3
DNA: TGTGCCAGCAGCGCTACAAGCTTTGGAAACACCATATATTTT
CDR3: CASSATSFGNTIYF

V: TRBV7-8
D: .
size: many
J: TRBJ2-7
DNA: TGTGCCAGCAGCTTAGAGAGCGGTCCCTACGAGCAGTACTTC
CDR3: CASSLESGPYEQYF

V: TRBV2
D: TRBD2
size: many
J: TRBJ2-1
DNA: TGTGCCAGCAGTGAATCGACTAGCGGGAGGGCTGGTAATGAGCAGTTCTTC
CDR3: CASSESTSGRAGNEQFF

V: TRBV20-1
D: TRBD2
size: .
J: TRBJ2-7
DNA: TGCAGTGCTAGAGCTAGACTAGCCCTCCCTTTCGAGCAGTACTTC
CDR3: CSARARLALPFEQYF

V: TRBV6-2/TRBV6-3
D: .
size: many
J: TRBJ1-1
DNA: TGTGCCAGCAGTTACTCGACCCGGGTACACACTGAAGCTTTCTTT
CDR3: CASSYSTRVHTEAFF

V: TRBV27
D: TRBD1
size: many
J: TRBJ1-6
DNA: TGTGCCAGCAGTACCGACAGGGCGGGTAATTCACCCCTCCACTTT
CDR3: CASSTDRAGNSPLHF

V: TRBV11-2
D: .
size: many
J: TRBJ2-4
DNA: TGTGCCAGCAGAGGTCTACAGGGTCCCAAAAACATTCAGTACTTC
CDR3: CASRGLQGPKNIQYF

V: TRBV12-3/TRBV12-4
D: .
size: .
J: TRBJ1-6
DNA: TGTGCCAGCGCAGCAGGGGCGCGGTATGCACCCCTCCACTTT
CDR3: CASAAGARYAPLHF

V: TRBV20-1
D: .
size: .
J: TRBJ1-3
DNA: TGCAGTGCTAGACCTTGGACCTCTGGAAACACCATATATTTT
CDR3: CSARPWTSGNTIYF

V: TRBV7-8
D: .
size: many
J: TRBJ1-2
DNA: TGTGCCAGCAGCTTAGACAGGCAAGATGGCTACACCTTC
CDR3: CASSLDRQDGYTF